This entry is about one T cell receptor beta chain. No cognate antigen has been identified for it. Within one base of it there is no much larger clone, and no base qualities were kept. The source of the sample is a study of blood T cell repertoires in COVID-19 (dated by TCRdb to the early 2020s). For the wider study: Samples covering the acute and convalescent phases of COVID-19 were provided by collaborators in the United States, Italy and Spain. Nearly every sample came with metadata listing a de-identified subject ID, COVID-19 status, age in years and sex. Where HLA class I and class II types were available, the types were taken from metadata supplied by the sample provider, not from assay-based typing. The dataset comprised deeply sampled blood TCRbeta repertoires from subjects exposed to, actively infected with, or recovered from COVID-19. The prospective study material was composed of cDNA or gDNA derived from T cells, B-cell-depleted T cells, or PBMCs. The samples were drawn from the first 160 participants of the ongoing ImmuneRACE study and from under 1,500 subjects provided by 6 global collaborators. The repertoires were released in a freely available public database meant as a resource for research on the immune response to SARS-CoV-2.

TCRbeta CDR3 regions were amplified from genomic DNA by means of the immunoSEQ Assay, a bias-controlled multiplex PCR. The original pipeline was this. The number of nucleated cells in each sample was estimated by amplification of reference gene primers within the assay. To quantify the absolute abundance of each unique TCRbeta CDR3 rearrangement, sequence reads were collapsed and filtered. For each sample, productive Simpson clonality was calculated as the square root of Simpson's diversity index across productive rearrangements. TCRdb holds this immuneACCESS table with in-frame rearrangements only. Some clones are missing; in checked studies, unresolved V genes explain under half, and the rest has no known cause. D and trimming come from the DNA, and the V and J calls and clone size come from that table. The sample records around 79,000 clones, around 88% of which are singletons. In total, the top ten clones hold over 11% of the sample.

Each collaborating institution followed its own protocols to collect whole blood in K2EDTA tubes. For TCRbeta analysis, collaborators shipped samples as frozen whole blood, isolated PBMCs, or DNA extracted from either of those sample types. The study at large found these results: The amount of clinical and demographic metadata varied by source and participant and was provided uncurated.

CDR1 and CDR2, per the germline V gene, are SGDLS and YYNGEE. Spanning cysteine to phenylalanine, the CDR3 consists of 15 amino acids. Solely the CDR3 DNA is kept, with 45 bases framed from the first base. V is pruned by 0 bases and J by 3 bases, leaving 2 bases of the junction without a gene match. The rearranged chain carries TRBV9 and TRBJ1-5, and TRBD1 aligns with 8 junction nucleotides. The sample was peripheral blood. This TCR was recovered from a man in his 70s with active or convalescent COVID-19. CDR3 protein: CASSVGQGFNQPQHF. The base sequence is TGTGCCAGCAGCGTAGGACAGGGGTTCAATCAGCCCCAGCATTTT.